The next 13 T cell receptor beta chains were all read from a single sample in a study of shared clonotypes between healthy human individuals. Profiling relied on immunoSEQ multiplex PCR, and the TCRdb table lists in-frame clones only, not all of them. The table lists approximately 1,000,000 clones, 75% to 80% of them singletons. Source material: memory CD4+ T cells from PBMCs. Specified subset: CD45RA-negative fraction. The receptors derive from a man between 18 and 35 years old in good health. Some clones in this sample may be carry-over from other donors' samples.

On this clone: Other DNA sequences within the sample encode an identical CDR3. V is TRBV7-9 and J is TRBJ1-2; D is unclear. The CDR3 runs 11 residues. The V gene's germline CDR1 is SEHNR and CDR2 FQNEAQ (reference sequence). With 0 bases removed from V and 8 bases from J, the gap between germline ends came to 4 bases. The CDR3 coding sequence is TGTGCCAGCAGCTTAGCAGGGGGCTACACCTTC. It yields the protein CASSLAGGYTF.

The rearrangement links TRBV5-1 to TRBJ2-1; D gene uncertain. V lost 0 bases, J lost 0 bases, and 7 bases lay in between. This CDR3 is built from 15 residues. Germline values: CDR1 SGHRS, CDR2 YFSETQ. This CDR3 is CASSLATNSYNEQFF. As DNA, the CDR3 is TGCGCCAGCAGCTTGGCTACTAACTCCTACAATGAGCAGTTCTTC.

The chain carries TRBV28 and TRBJ1-5, with a possible D match to TRBD1 (5 bases). This CDR3 is built from 14 residues. CDR1 is MDHEN and CDR2 is SYDVKM in the germline V gene. With 2 bases removed from V and 6 bases from J, the gap between germline ends came to 11 bases. CDR3 coding DNA: TGTGCCAGCAGTTTAACGGGGGAGCGTCAGCCCCAGCATTTT. It codes for CASSLTGERQPQHF.

The chain has TRBV6-1 and TRBJ2-5; D might be TRBD1 (5 bases). V was trimmed by 7 bases and J by 0 bases, leaving 9 bases between them. Germline V gene data show CDR1 as MNHNS and CDR2 as SASEGT. This CDR3 is 13 amino acids long. For the CDR3, the DNA is TGTGCCAGCACAGGACATTACCAAGAGACCCAGTACTTC. Protein sequence: CASTGHYQETQYF.

The chain couples TRBV28 to TRBJ2-3; 12 bases line up with TRBD2. The CDR3 has 13 residues. CDR1 and CDR2 (germline): MDHEN, SYDVKM. V dropped 6 bases and J dropped 13; count of bases not matched to a gene: 8. The CDR3 spells CASSTGLAGWEYF. CDR3 DNA sequence: TGTGCCAGCAGCACAGGACTAGCGGGATGGGAGTATTTT.

V usage is TRBV29-1 and J usage is TRBJ1-4; D may be TRBD1 (5 bases). The ends were cut back, 1 base at V and 8 bases at J, with 11 bases in the middle. The germline CDR1 and CDR2 sequences are SQVTM and ANQGSEA. The CDR3 spans 13 residues. The CDR3 sequence is CSVEGGVGEKLFF. Written as DNA, the CDR3 is TGCAGCGTTGAAGGAGGGGTGGGCGAAAAACTGTTTTTT.

V usage is TRBV5-1 and J usage is TRBJ1-3; 10 bases match TRBD1. Per germline, CDR1 SGHRS and CDR2 YFSETQ. The CDR3 contains 15 residues. With 4 bases clipped from V and 4 bases from J, the junction kept 5 bases outside the gene matches. This CDR3 is CASSRDRGLGNTIYF. Here the CDR3 DNA reads TGCGCCAGCAGCCGAGACAGGGGGCTAGGAAACACCATATATTTT. Supplemented by reference TRBV5-1 and TRBJ1-3, the full variable domain reads KAGVTQTPRYLIKTRGQQVTLSCSPISGHRSVSWYQQTPGQGLQFLFEYFSETQRNKGNFPGRFSGRQFSNSRSEMNVSTLELGDSALYLCASSRDRGLGNTIYFGEGSWLTVV.

In regard to this clone: Other nucleotide sequences from this sample produce the same CDR3. V is TRBV13 and J is TRBJ2-5; 8 bases are shared with TRBD2. The CDR3 consists of 15 residues. Germline values: CDR1 PRHDT, CDR2 FYEKMQ (reference sequence). The V gene end was trimmed by 2 bases and the J gene end by 1 base; junction bases not matched to a gene: 3. CDR3 in amino acids: CASSLRLAGQETQYF. Written as DNA, the CDR3 is TGTGCCAGCAGCTTACGCCTAGCGGGCCAAGAGACCCAGTACTTC.

The chain is built from TRBV19 and TRBJ2-3; the match to TRBD2 covers 13 bases. Trimming removed 5 bases from V and 7 bases from J; junction bases left unmatched: 6. From germline, CDR1 is LNHDA and CDR2 SQIVND (reference sequence). The CDR3 runs 15 residues. The CDR3 nucleotides read TGTGCCAGTAGTCGGGCGGGACTAGCGGGATATACGCAGTATTTT. It encodes CASSRAGLAGYTQYF.

This sequence joins TRBV28 and TRBJ2-7; D is undetermined. Per the germline V gene, CDR1 is MDHEN and CDR2 is SYDVKM. This CDR3 contains 11 residues. This CDR3 is CAARSSYEQYF. The CDR3 DNA reads as TGTGCGGCGAGGAGCTCCTACGAGCAGTACTTC.

V usage is TRBV4-1 and J usage is TRBJ1-5, with no clear D. The CDR3 totals 16 residues. Germline V gene data show CDR1 as MGHRA and CDR2 as YSYEKL. The V end was cut by 0 bases, the J end by 0 bases, with 9 bases between. This CDR3 reads CASSQDHGYSNQPQHF. In DNA, the CDR3 is TGCGCCAGCAGCCAAGATCACGGGTATAGCAATCAGCCCCAGCATTTT.

The chain employs TRBV29-1 and TRBJ1-2, with 7 positions matching TRBD1. This CDR3 spans 13 amino acids. Germline-derived CDR1 and CDR2 are SQVTM and ANQGSEA. J gave up 6 bases and V 7 bases, and 11 bases lay outside the gene matches. The CDR3 sequence: CSAPGQLANGYTF. CDR3 DNA sequence: TGCAGCGCCCCGGGACAGCTGGCGAATGGCTACACCTTC. Combining the CDR3 with reference TRBV29-1 and TRBJ1-2 gives the whole variable domain SAVISQKPSRDICQRGTSLTIQCQVDSQVTMMFWYRQQPGQSLTLIATANQGSEATYESGFVIDKFPISRPNLTFSTLTVSNMSPEDSSIYLCSAPGQLANGYTFGSGTRLTVV.

The chain employs TRBV30 and TRBJ1-5, with a tentative D call TRBD1 (5 bases). Germline CDR1 and CDR2: GTSNPN and SVGIG (reference sequence). Trimming left V 8 bases short and J 6 bases short, with 23 bases between. The CDR3 is 15 amino acids. The CDR3 DNA is TGTGCCACAGACCGAATGGGGGTGCGGGGTCAGCCCCAGCATTTT. It is translated as CATDRMGVRGQPQHF.